Shown below are 9 T cell receptor beta chains from a single sample sequenced in a study of Ad26.COV2.S vaccination and SARS-CoV-2 variants. Assay: immunoSEQ multiplex PCR; the TCRdb copy retains only in-frame clones and omits some. The repertoire has some 500,000 clones, 75% to 90% of them found once; the top ten carry 2.5%. Described treatment: roughly 20 received Ad26.COV2.S at low or high dose, single or two shots; 5 received placebo; per-sample allocation not given. Vaccine and placebo recipients were sampled on day 63 after the first injection. The input for sequencing was peripheral blood, taken in a trial of Ad26.COV2.S vaccine versus placebo. These TCRs come from a person aged 18-65 years who received the Ad26.COV2.S COVID-19 vaccine or a placebo.

This chain links TRBV14 with TRBJ2-3; 8 nucleotides align to TRBD1. Losses at the gene ends were 5 bases for V and 5 bases for J; bases not matched to a gene: 6. The CDR3 runs to 14 residues. Looked up from germline, CDR1 is SGHDN and CDR2 is FVKESK. The CDR3 loop is CASSFGTGRDTQYF. CDR3 in DNA: TGTGCCAGCAGCTTCGGGACAGGCAGAGATACGCAGTATTTT.

The chain joins TRBV11-3 to TRBJ2-7; 11 positions agree with TRBD1. The CDR3 is made up of 14 amino acids. Per the germline V gene, CDR1 is SGHNT and CDR2 is YENEEA. V lost 10 bases to trimming and J lost 3 bases; unmatched junction nucleotides: 8. As DNA, the CDR3 is TGTGCCAAAACGACCGGGACAGGGGGCTACGAGCAGTACGTC. Protein: CAKTTGTGGYEQYV.

The rearrangement links TRBV5-1 to TRBJ1-1; D is undetermined. CDR1 is SGHRS and CDR2 is YFSETQ in the germline V gene. The CDR3 is made up of 13 amino acids. The germline V and J ends were trimmed by 0 bases and 5 bases, with 8 bases remaining between them. The CDR3 nucleotides are TGCGCCAGCAGCTTGGATCCCCCAACTGAAGCTTTCTTT. Its protein is CASSLDPPTEAFF.

This clone was counted a few times. The chain joins TRBV2 to TRBJ1-5; TRBD1 matches at 8 bases. The CDR3 consists of 12 residues. After removal of 10 bases from V and 5 bases from J, the junction contained 4 bases not matched to a gene. Looked up from germline, CDR1 is SNHLY and CDR2 is FYNNEI. The CDR3 here is CAISDRDQPQHF. The CDR3 bases are TGTGCCATCTCGGACAGGGATCAGCCCCAGCATTTT.

This clone was detected once. CDR3 sequence (DNA): TGTGCCAGCAGCTTAGTTTATGCGACACTGCCTTTCGAGCAGTACTTC. Its protein is CASSLVYATLPFEQYF. The chain is built from TRBV7-9 and TRBJ2-7; D unclear. The CDR3 length is 16 residues. Germline lookup yields CDR1 SEHNR and CDR2 FQNEAQ (reference sequence). The germline V and J ends were trimmed by 1 base and 6 bases, with 19 bases remaining between them.

The rearrangement uses TRBV5-6 and TRBJ2-3, with TRBD2 identical over 11 bases. The CDR3 runs to 15 residues. The germline V gene has CDR1 SGHDT and CDR2 YYEEEE. With 2 bases clipped from V and 8 bases from J, the junction kept 7 bases outside the gene matches. The CDR3 DNA sequence: TGTGCCAGCAGCTTTAGCCTAGCGGGGGGCACTACGCAGTATTTT. It encodes CASSFSLAGGTTQYF.

This sequence joins TRBV4-1 and TRBJ2-5; D unclear. Trimming removed 4 bases from V and 2 bases from J, with 8 bases in between. This CDR3 is built from 13 residues. The germline V gene encodes CDR1 MGHRA and CDR2 YSYEKL. CDR3 residues: CASSPRSQETQYF. In DNA form, the CDR3 reads TGCGCCAGCAGCCCTAGATCTCAAGAGACCCAGTACTTC.

This chain links TRBV9 with TRBJ1-5; 10 bases align to TRBD1. In germline, CDR1 is SGDLS, CDR2 YYNGEE. Trimming at V came to 3 bases and at J to 2 bases, leaving 8 bases not matched to a gene. There are 17 residues in the CDR3. The DNA of the CDR3 is TGTGCCAGCAGCGCCGGCGGCGGGACAGGGGGCAATCAGCCCCAGCATTTT. It translates to CASSAGGGTGGNQPQHF.

The V call is TRBV29-1, the J call TRBJ1-1, with D unclear. This CDR3 comprises 14 residues. V dropped 6 bases and J dropped 1 base, with 15 bases sitting between them. Looked up from germline, CDR1 is SQVTM and CDR2 is ANQGSEA. The CDR3 is CSVDPAERNTEAFF. As DNA, the CDR3 is TGCAGCGTGGATCCGGCTGAAAGGAACACTGAAGCTTTCTTT.